This T cell receptor beta chain was observed in a study of CD8+ T cells in alopecia areata. On the study more broadly: Treated patients took oral tofacitinib at 5 to 10 mg twice daily.

This clone was detected only once. CDR1 and CDR2 (germline): SGHDT, YYEEEE. The germline V and J ends were trimmed by 4 bases and 9 bases, with 13 bases remaining between them. The CDR3 has 12 amino acids. Extraction and reverse transcription of RNA yielded cDNA as the sequencing template. Assay used: immunoSEQ multiplex PCR; TCRdb lists only in-frame clones, some missing. The sample carries around 300,000 clones, 50% to 75% recorded once. Treatment given: oral pan-JAK inhibitor, 5-10 mg twice daily. The V and J genes are TRBV5-6 and TRBJ2-5, with a tentative D call TRBD2 (5 bases). This specimen consisted of CD4+ T cells sorted from blood, obtained around week 54, from a patient treated with tofacitinib. The receptor comes from a human donor with alopecia areata. CDR3 nucleotides: TGTGCCAGCAGCCTACCTGTCGGGGCCCAGTACTTC. Translated: CASSLPVGAQYF.